The present T cell receptor beta chain was sequenced within a study of T cells after yellow fever vaccination. On the study more broadly: Libraries from low-cell-number fractions were prepared with the SMART-Seq v4 Ultra Low Input RNA kit.

UMIs were added to TCR cDNA along with a universal primer site when it was made by 5'RACE template switching. TCRdb passed the 5' RACE reads through MiXCR, listing each CDR3 protein once. The table includes around 250,000 distinct CDR3 sequences, around 7% detected once. In this sample, this clonotype turned up a few times. The receptor's source is a man younger than 40 who received the YFV17D yellow fever vaccine. Sequencing used CD4+ T cells sorted from PBMCs, obtained 15 days after the yellow fever booster vaccination.

The CDR3 here is CASSPEGTGGTEAFF. The CDR3 DNA sequence: TGCGCCAGCAGCCCTGAGGGGACTGGGGGCACTGAAGCTTTCTTT. The rearrangement uses TRBV5-1 and TRBJ1-1; tentatively, D is TRBD1 (5 bases). V lost 4 bases to trimming and J lost 4 bases, with 17 bases between them. The length of the CDR3 is 15 residues. Germline CDR1 is SGHRS and CDR2 is YFSETQ.